One and the same sample provided the 3 T cell receptor beta chains below, sequenced in a study of shared clonotypes between healthy human individuals. Repertoires were generated with immunoSEQ multiplex PCR, while TCRdb's copy carries only in-frame clones and drops some. The table lists around 1 million clones, approximately 80% of them singletons. Sequenced input: memory CD4+ T cells sorted from blood. Documented subset: CD45RA-negative fraction. The receptors derive from a man aged 18 to 30 in good health.

This clone was picked up a small number of times. This rearrangement joins TRBV4-3 to TRBJ1-1; 8 bases are shared with TRBD1. With V trimmed by 2 bases and J by 4 bases, 6 bases remained unmatched. The CDR3 is made up of 15 amino acids. CDR1 LGHNA and CDR2 YSLEER come from the germline V gene. The CDR3 sequence: CASSQRGQGPTEAFF. The DNA of the CDR3 is TGCGCCAGCAGCCAACGAGGACAGGGTCCCACTGAAGCTTTCTTT.

The V call is TRBV20-1, the J call TRBJ2-5; D is unresolved. Germline V gene lookup returns CDR1 DFQATT and CDR2 SNEGSKA (reference sequence). The V end lost 6 bases, the J end lost 5 bases, and 10 bases lay between the germline ends. This CDR3 comprises 11 residues. DNA of the CDR3: TGCAGTGCGACCTTCGGGGAGACCCAGTACTTC. Protein product: CSATFGETQYF.

This sequence joins TRBV5-1 and TRBJ2-5; TRBD2 is a possible D gene (5 bases). Germline lookup yields CDR1 SGHRS and CDR2 YFSETQ. V was shortened by 1 base and J by 5 bases, with 9 bases between the two germline ends. CDR3 length: 13 residues. CDR3 region: CASSLSQRETQYF. The CDR3, as DNA: TGCGCCAGCAGCTTGTCCCAGCGGGAGACCCAGTACTTC.